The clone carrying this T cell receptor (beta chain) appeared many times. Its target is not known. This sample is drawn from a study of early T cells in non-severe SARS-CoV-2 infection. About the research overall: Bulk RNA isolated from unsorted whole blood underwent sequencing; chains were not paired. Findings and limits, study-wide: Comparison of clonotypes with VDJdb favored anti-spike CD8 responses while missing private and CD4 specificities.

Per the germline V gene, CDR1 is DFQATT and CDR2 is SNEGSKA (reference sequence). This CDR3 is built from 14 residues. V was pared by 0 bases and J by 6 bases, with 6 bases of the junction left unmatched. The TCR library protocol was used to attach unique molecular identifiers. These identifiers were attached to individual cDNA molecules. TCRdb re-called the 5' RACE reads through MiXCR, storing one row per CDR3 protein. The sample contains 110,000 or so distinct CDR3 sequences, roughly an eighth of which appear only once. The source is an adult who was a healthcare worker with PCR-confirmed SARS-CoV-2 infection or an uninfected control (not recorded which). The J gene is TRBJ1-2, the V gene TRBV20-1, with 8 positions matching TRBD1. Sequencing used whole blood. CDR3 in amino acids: CSARDGQGGDGYTF. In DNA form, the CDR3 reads TGCAGTGCTAGAGATGGACAGGGTGGAGATGGCTACACCTTC.